This T cell receptor beta chain was recovered during a study of T cells after yellow fever vaccination. Study information: When fractions had low cell numbers, they were prepared with SMART-Seq v4 Ultra Low Input.

This clonotype was recorded a few times. Its antigen is not known. Findings of the study overall: In post-booster samples, most primary-vaccination clones reappeared (roughly 96% CD4, approximately 91% CD8). Faster peaking, at day 5 versus 15, marked a secondary response that was weaker.

UMIs and a universal primer site were added when TCR cDNA was made by 5'RACE template switching. TCRdb fed the 5' RACE reads into MiXCR, producing one record per CDR3 protein. Of over 300,000 distinct CDR3 sequences listed, about 6.9% are singletons. Trimming removed 3 bases at V and 0 bases at J, with 9 bases between. The CDR3 totals 15 residues. This material consisted of PBMCs, taken about 49 days after the first yellow fever vaccination. The clonotype originates from a man younger than 35 who received the YFV17D yellow fever vaccine. The chain has TRBV12-3 or TRBV12-4 and TRBJ1-3; D is ambiguous. CDR3 bases: TGTGCCAGCAGTTTCGGCCGATTCTCTGGAAACACCATATATTTT. Translating it yields CASSFGRFSGNTIYF.